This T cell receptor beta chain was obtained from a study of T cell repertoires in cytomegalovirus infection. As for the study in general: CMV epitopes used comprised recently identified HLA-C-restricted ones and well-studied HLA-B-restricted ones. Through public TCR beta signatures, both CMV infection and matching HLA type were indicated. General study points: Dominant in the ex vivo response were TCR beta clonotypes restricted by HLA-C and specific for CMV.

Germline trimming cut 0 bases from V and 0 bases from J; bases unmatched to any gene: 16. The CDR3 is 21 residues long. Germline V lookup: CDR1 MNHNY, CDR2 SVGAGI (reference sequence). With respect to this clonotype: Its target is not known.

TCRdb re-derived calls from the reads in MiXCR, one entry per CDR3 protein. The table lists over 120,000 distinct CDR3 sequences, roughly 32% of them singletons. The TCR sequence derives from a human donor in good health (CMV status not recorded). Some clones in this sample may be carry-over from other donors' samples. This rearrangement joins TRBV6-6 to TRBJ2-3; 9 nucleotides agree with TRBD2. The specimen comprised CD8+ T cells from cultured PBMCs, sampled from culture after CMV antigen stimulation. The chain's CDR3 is CASSYSRDGGGAIVSTDTQYF. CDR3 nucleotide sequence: TGTGCCAGCAGTTACTCGAGGGATGGCGGGGGGGCCATCGTGAGCACAGATACGCAGTATTTT.